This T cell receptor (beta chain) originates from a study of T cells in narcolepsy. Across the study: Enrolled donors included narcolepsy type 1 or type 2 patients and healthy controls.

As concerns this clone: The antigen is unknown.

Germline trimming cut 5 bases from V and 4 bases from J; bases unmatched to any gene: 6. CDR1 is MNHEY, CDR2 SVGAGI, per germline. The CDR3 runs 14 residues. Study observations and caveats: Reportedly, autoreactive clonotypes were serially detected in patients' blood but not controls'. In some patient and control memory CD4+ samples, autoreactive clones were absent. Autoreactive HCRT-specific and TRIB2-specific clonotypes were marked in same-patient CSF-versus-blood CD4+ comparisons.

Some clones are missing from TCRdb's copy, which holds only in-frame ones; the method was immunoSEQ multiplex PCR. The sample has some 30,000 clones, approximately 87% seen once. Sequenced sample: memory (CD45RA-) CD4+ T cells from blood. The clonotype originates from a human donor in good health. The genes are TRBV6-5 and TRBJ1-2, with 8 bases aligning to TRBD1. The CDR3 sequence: CASSPGQVAYGYTF. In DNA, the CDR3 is TGTGCCAGCAGTCCGGGACAGGTGGCCTATGGCTACACCTTC.